The 32 T cell receptor beta chains reported below all come from one sample, sequenced in a study of shared clonotypes between healthy human individuals. Clones were read by immunoSEQ multiplex PCR, and TCRdb kept only the in-frame ones, dropping some. The sample carries over a million clones, around 97% recorded once. The specimen sequenced was naive CD4+ T cells sorted from blood. Subset specified: CD45RA+ positively selected. The receptors were sampled from a man aged 30 to 45 in good health.

The genes are TRBV29-1 and TRBJ2-1; D might be TRBD1 or TRBD2, each matching 5 bases. The CDR3 consists of 14 residues. The germline V gene encodes CDR1 SQVTM and CDR2 ANQGSEA. Trimming removed 4 bases at V and 1 base at J, with 11 bases between. The CDR3, as DNA: TGCAGCGTTGGAATGAGGGGTTCCTACAATGAGCAGTTCTTC. Protein: CSVGMRGSYNEQFF.

The V call is TRBV7-3, the J call TRBJ2-3; 7 positions match TRBD2. CDR1 SGHTA and CDR2 FQGTGA come from the germline V gene. V shed 5 bases and J 0 bases; nucleotides not matched to a gene: 5. The CDR3 runs 15 residues. The CDR3: CASSRSGTSTDTQYF. CDR3 nucleotides: TGTGCCAGCAGCCGAAGCGGGACGAGCACAGATACGCAGTATTTT.

J is TRBJ2-7 and V is TRBV28; TRBD1 agrees at 12 bases. The germline V gene encodes CDR1 MDHEN and CDR2 SYDVKM. The CDR3 is made up of 14 amino acids. The trim removed 8 bases at V and 4 bases at J, leaving 6 bases unmatched. The CDR3 reads CASFRDRGHYEQYF. In DNA, the CDR3 is TGTGCCAGCTTCCGGGACAGGGGGCATTACGAGCAGTACTTC.

V gene TRBV4-1 combines with J gene TRBJ1-3; possible D gene TRBD1, 5 bases. The CDR3 covers 17 residues. Germline V gene data show CDR1 as MGHRA and CDR2 as YSYEKL. V lost 4 bases and J lost 0, with 16 bases in between. CDR3 residues: CASSPAGGTGSGNTIYF. CDR3 coding DNA: TGCGCCAGCAGCCCTGCCGGCGGTACAGGCTCTGGAAACACCATATATTTT.

The rearrangement links TRBV4-1 to TRBJ1-2; D is unclear. This CDR3 has 14 amino acids. The V and J ends lost 1 base and 7 bases respectively, with 13 bases between them. The germline gives CDR1 MGHRA, CDR2 YSYEKL. CDR3 residues: CASSQGSTLRGYTF. CDR3 in DNA: TGCGCCAGCAGCCAAGGGAGTACGCTACGTGGCTACACCTTC.

This clone was seen just once. V usage is TRBV10-2 and J usage is TRBJ2-7, with 9 positions matching TRBD2. The V gene end was trimmed by 7 bases and the J gene end by 0 bases; junction bases not matched to a gene: 13. The CDR3 has 17 amino acids. Per germline, CDR1 WSHSY and CDR2 SAAADI. The CDR3 bases are TGCGCCAGCACAGGGGGACTAGCCCATGTAAGCTCCTACGAGCAGTACTTC. Encoded protein: CASTGGLAHVSSYEQYF.

The rearrangement links TRBV19 to TRBJ2-3; D is possibly TRBD2 (6 bases). The CDR3 contains 13 residues. The V gene's germline CDR1 is LNHDA and CDR2 SQIVND (reference sequence). The germline V and J ends were trimmed by 9 bases and 2 bases, with 12 bases remaining between them. CDR3 nucleotides: TGTGCCAGCGGGAGTCGGGTCACAGATACGCAGTATTTT. It encodes CASGSRVTDTQYF.

Concerning this clone itself: Other DNA sequences in this specimen translate into the identical CDR3. The chain uses TRBV6-5 and TRBJ1-2; 9 bases fit TRBD1. The V gene's germline CDR1 is MNHEY and CDR2 SVGAGI. V shed 6 bases and J 4 bases; nucleotides not matched to a gene: 3. This CDR3 is 13 amino acids long. The CDR3: CASSGTGRYGYTF. The CDR3 DNA is TGTGCCAGCAGCGGGACAGGGCGCTATGGCTACACCTTC.

The chain links TRBV9 to TRBJ2-3; the match to TRBD1 covers 10 bases. V lost 1 base, J lost 3 bases, and 5 bases stayed unmatched. Germline values: CDR1 SGDLS, CDR2 YYNGEE. This CDR3 is 16 amino acids long. The CDR3 is CASSVRQGAGTDTQYF. The CDR3 nucleotides read TGTGCCAGCAGCGTAAGACAGGGGGCAGGGACAGATACGCAGTATTTT.

The CDR3 reads CASSVGGAANYGYTF. DNA of the CDR3: TGTGCCAGCAGCGTAGGAGGGGCTGCTAACTATGGCTACACCTTC. The rearrangement joins TRBV9 to TRBJ1-2; TRBD1 is a possible D gene (5 bases). There are 15 residues in the CDR3. V dropped 0 bases and J dropped 0 bases, with 9 bases sitting between them. CDR1 SGDLS and CDR2 YYNGEE come from the germline V gene.

The chain couples TRBV28 to TRBJ1-4, with a tentative D call TRBD1 (5 bases). The CDR3 has 13 amino acids. Germline CDR1 reads MDHEN; CDR2 reads SYDVKM. With 6 bases removed from V and 3 bases from J, the gap between germline ends came to 8 bases. DNA of the CDR3: TGTGCCAGCAGCGGGGGAGCTAATGAAAAACTGTTTTTT. Its translation: CASSGGANEKLFF.

The chain's CDR3 is CASGRVSSTDTQYF. The CDR3 DNA reads TGTGCCAGCGGCCGGGTTTCTAGCACAGATACGCAGTATTTT. The rearrangement uses TRBV5-6 and TRBJ2-3, with unresolved D. Germline-derived CDR1 and CDR2 are SGHDT and YYEEEE. V shed 7 bases and J shed 0 bases, with 12 bases lying between them. The CDR3 loop spans 14 amino acids.

This chain connects TRBV25-1 to TRBJ1-2, with a weak D call TRBD1 (5 bases). This CDR3 spans 14 amino acids. Trimming shortened V by 1 base and J by 2 bases, and 8 bases separated the two germline ends. Germline values: CDR1 MGHDK, CDR2 SYGVNS. The chain's CDR3 is CASSEWGKNYGYTF. Here the CDR3 DNA reads TGTGCCAGCAGTGAATGGGGCAAAAACTATGGCTACACCTTC.

This chain links TRBV28 with TRBJ2-1; D is unresolved. CDR1 is MDHEN and CDR2 is SYDVKM in the germline V gene. The V end lost 5 bases, the J end lost 0 bases, and 11 bases lay between the germline ends. CDR3 length: 15 amino acids. For the CDR3, the DNA is TGTGCCAGCAGTAAATCTCGAAGCTCCTACAATGAGCAGTTCTTC. Residues: CASSKSRSSYNEQFF. Looking up the rest from reference TRBV28 and TRBJ2-1 gives the full variable domain: DVKVTQSSRYLVKRTGEKVFLECVQDMDHENMFWYRQDPGLGLRLIYFSYDVKMKEKGDIPEGYSVSREKKERFSLILESASTNQTSMYLCASSKSRSSYNEQFFGPGTRLTVL.

The chain has TRBV28 and TRBJ1-1; no clear D. From germline, CDR1 is MDHEN and CDR2 SYDVKM. V lost 6 bases and J 3 bases, leaving 8 bases between the germline ends. The CDR3 totals 12 residues. CDR3 coding DNA: TGTGCCAGCAGACTAGTTGACACTGAAGCTTTCTTT. This translates into CASRLVDTEAFF. Full variable domain (rest looked up from reference TRBV28 and TRBJ1-1): DVKVTQSSRYLVKRTGEKVFLECVQDMDHENMFWYRQDPGLGLRLIYFSYDVKMKEKGDIPEGYSVSREKKERFSLILESASTNQTSMYLCASRLVDTEAFFGQGTRLTVV.

The chain is built from TRBV11-3 and TRBJ2-7; unclear D gene. The length of the CDR3 is 11 residues. V lost 5 bases and J lost 4, with 6 bases in between. The germline V gene encodes CDR1 SGHNT and CDR2 YENEEA. The CDR3 is CASSKLYEQYF. CDR3 DNA sequence: TGTGCCAGCAGCAAGCTGTACGAGCAGTACTTC.

The chain carries TRBV5-1 and TRBJ2-1, with TRBD2 matching 7 bases. The ends lost 5 bases at V and 15 bases at J; junction bases unmatched: 8. There are 11 residues in the CDR3. The V gene's germline CDR1 is SGHRS and CDR2 YFSETQ. CDR3 sequence: CASRSGTTLFF. The DNA for the CDR3 is TGCGCCAGCAGATCCGGGACTACCCTGTTCTTC.

This chain links TRBV27 with TRBJ1-2, with TRBD1 matching over 10 bases. V was clipped by 6 bases and J by 7 bases; unmatched bases: 8. The length of the CDR3 is 14 residues. The germline CDR1 and CDR2 sequences are MNHEY and SMNVEV (reference sequence). CDR3 DNA: TGTGCCAGCAGCATCGGACAGGGGGTTGGTGGCTACACCTTC. This translates into CASSIGQGVGGYTF.

This chain uses TRBV2 with TRBJ2-1; D call uncertain. Trimming took 5 bases from V and 12 from J, leaving 14 bases between them. The CDR3 totals 12 residues. Germline CDR1 and CDR2: SNHLY and FYNNEI. This CDR3 is CASSLGPRVQFF. The CDR3 DNA reads as TGTGCCAGCAGTCTCGGACCCCGGGTGCAGTTCTTC.

This chain links TRBV25-1 with TRBJ1-2, with D unclear. This CDR3 spans 11 amino acids. V lost 2 bases and J 6 bases, leaving 4 bases between the germline ends. Germline CDR1 reads MGHDK; CDR2 reads SYGVNS. The CDR3 DNA sequence: TGTGCCAGCAGTGAAGGTAATGGCTACACCTTC. This gives the protein CASSEGNGYTF.

V and J are TRBV10-3 and TRBJ1-1; TRBD1 is a possible D gene (6 bases). CDR1 and CDR2 from the germline V gene are ENHRY and SYGVKD. The V gene lost 8 bases and the J gene lost 4 bases, with 11 bases spanning the gap. This CDR3 has 12 residues. The CDR3: CAIGTGTTEAFF. CDR3 DNA: TGTGCCATCGGTACAGGGACCACTGAAGCTTTCTTT.

V gene TRBV5-4 combines with J gene TRBJ2-5, with unresolved D. The CDR3 is made up of 15 amino acids. The V and J ends lost 5 bases and 4 bases respectively, with 18 bases between them. The V gene's germline CDR1 is SGHNT and CDR2 YYREEE (reference sequence). Here the CDR3 reads CASRFPGEGLETQYF. CDR3 nucleotides: TGTGCCAGCAGATTCCCAGGAGAAGGGTTAGAGACCCAGTACTTC.

The rearrangement uses TRBV9 and TRBJ1-1, with 8 nucleotides matching TRBD1. Trimming removed 3 bases from V and 11 bases from J; junction bases left unmatched: 15. This CDR3 contains 15 residues. CDR1 is SGDLS and CDR2 is YYNGEE in the germline V gene. CDR3 amino acids: CASSAETGGPTPAFF. In nucleotides, the CDR3 is TGTGCCAGCAGCGCCGAAACAGGGGGGCCCACCCCGGCTTTCTTT.

The chain carries TRBV5-8 and TRBJ2-3; D not certain. With 0 bases removed from V and 3 bases from J, the gap between germline ends came to 11 bases. Germline values: CDR1 SGHTS, CDR2 YDEGEE. The CDR3 is 15 amino acids. The CDR3 region has the DNA TGTGCCAGCAGCTTGGAATCTACCCCGACAGATACGCAGTATTTT. Its protein product is CASSLESTPTDTQYF.

The V and J genes are TRBV27 and TRBJ1-5; 9 nucleotides line up with TRBD1. The CDR3 has 16 amino acids. Germline V gene lookup returns CDR1 MNHEY and CDR2 SMNVEV (reference sequence). After removal of 5 bases from V and 4 bases from J, the junction contained 9 bases not matched to a gene. The CDR3 nucleotides are TGTGCCAGCAGTGCCTACGGGACAGGGAGGAATCAGCCCCAGCATTTT. Translating gives CASSAYGTGRNQPQHF.

The V call is TRBV7-6, the J call TRBJ2-7, with 7 positions matching TRBD1. Germline V gene data show CDR1 as SGHVS and CDR2 as FNYEAQ. CDR3 length: 14 amino acids. With 2 bases clipped from V and 2 bases from J, the junction kept 3 bases outside the gene matches. The DNA of the CDR3 is TGTGCCAGCAGCTTATTAACAGGGGCCTACGAGCAGTACTTC. It yields the protein CASSLLTGAYEQYF.

The chain combines TRBV9 with TRBJ2-1; TRBD1 matches at 11 bases. The CDR3 covers 21 residues. Germline assignment: CDR1 SGDLS and CDR2 YYNGEE. Trimming at V came to 4 bases and at J to 0 bases, leaving 18 bases not matched to a gene. The CDR3 spells CASSPERTGGSSTSSYNEQFF. In DNA form, the CDR3 reads TGTGCCAGCAGCCCCGAGAGGACAGGGGGCAGCTCCACGAGCTCCTACAATGAGCAGTTCTTC.

The CDR3 DNA is TGTGCCAGCAGCCCGGGACAGGGATTAAGGAATGAAAAACTGTTTTTT. It codes for CASSPGQGLRNEKLFF. The chain links TRBV25-1 to TRBJ1-4; TRBD1 agrees at 9 bases. The CDR3 sequence is 16 residues long. Germline trimming cut 6 bases from V and 5 bases from J; bases unmatched to any gene: 10. CDR1 is MGHDK, CDR2 SYGVNS, per germline. Filled out from reference TRBV25-1 and TRBJ1-4, the complete variable domain reads EADIYQTPRYLVIGTGKKITLECSQTMGHDKMYWYQQDPGMELHLIHYSYGVNSTEKGDLSSESTVSRIRTEHFPLTLESARPSHTSQYLCASSPGQGLRNEKLFFGSGTQLSVL.

The genes are TRBV5-6 and TRBJ1-5; a weak D match, TRBD1 (5 bases). The ends were cut back, 4 bases at V and 0 bases at J, with 17 bases in the middle. Germline values: CDR1 SGHDT, CDR2 YYEEEE. The CDR3 runs to 17 residues. The CDR3 bases are TGTGCCAGCAGCGTACGACAGATCCGGCCTAGCAATCAGCCCCAGCATTTT. This translates into CASSVRQIRPSNQPQHF.

The chain employs TRBV18 and TRBJ2-7; 7 nucleotides align to TRBD2. Trimming at V came to 0 bases and at J to 3 bases, leaving 14 bases not matched to a gene. This CDR3 has 18 residues. The germline CDR1 and CDR2 sequences are KGHSH and LQKENI. The CDR3 DNA follows: TGTGCCAGCTCACCACCCCGCGGGAGTATCGGCGCCCGCTACGAGCAGTACTTC. This translates into CASSPPRGSIGARYEQYF.

This clone has only one observation. The chain uses TRBV27 and TRBJ2-7, with D maybe TRBD2 (5 bases). The CDR3 has 15 amino acids. The germline V and J ends were trimmed by 0 bases and 3 bases, with 12 bases remaining between them. CDR1 is MNHEY and CDR2 is SMNVEV in the germline V gene (reference sequence). CDR3 protein: CASSLSRGRNYEQYF. CDR3 bases: TGTGCCAGCAGTTTATCTCGCGGGCGGAACTACGAGCAGTACTTC.

The chain employs TRBV2 and TRBJ2-1; TRBD2 matches 11 bases. The CDR3 contains 14 residues. Per germline, CDR1 SNHLY and CDR2 FYNNEI. Trimming cost V 7 bases and J 9 bases; bases outside gene matches: 8. The CDR3 sequence: CASTPEGTSGEQFF. As DNA, the CDR3 is TGTGCCAGCACACCAGAGGGGACTAGCGGTGAGCAGTTCTTC.